This paragraph covers one T cell receptor (beta chain) sequence. Its antigen remains unknown. Having been cultured for less than 13 days, the cells underwent CD4+ T cell isolation. Cultures had half their medium replaced with IL-2 medium on days 3 and 7. The data were taken from a study of vaccination effects on CD4 cells after COVID-19. Repertoires were generated with immunoSEQ multiplex PCR, while TCRdb's copy carries only in-frame clones and drops some. The sample yields 50,000 to 75,000 clones, under 85% seen once. The germline CDR1 and CDR2 sequences are SNHLY and FYNNEI. Trimming cost V 9 bases and J 6 bases; bases outside gene matches: 4. This CDR3 has 12 residues.

This TCR was recovered from a human donor who had a prior SARS-CoV-2 infection. This specimen consisted of CD4+ T cells from PBMCs cultured without peptide, obtained before COVID-19 vaccination. The chain joins TRBV2 to TRBJ2-3; 9 bases fit TRBD1. In DNA, the CDR3 is TGTGCCAGGGGACAGGGAACCGATACGCAGTATTTT. Its protein is CARGQGTDTQYF. Variable domain in full (rest from reference TRBV2 and TRBJ2-3): EPEVTQTPSHQVTQMGQEVILRCVPISNHLYFYWYRQILGQKVEFLVSFYNNEISEKSEIFDDQFSVERPDGSNFTLKIRSTKLEDSAMYFCARGQGTDTQYFGPGTRLTVL.